This is a list of T cell receptor beta chains from one sample in a study of T cell changes during pregnancy in multiple sclerosis. TCRdb's copy holds only in-frame clones and misses some; the assay was immunoSEQ multiplex PCR. The table has tens of thousands of clones, roughly 93% seen once. The specimen comprised peripheral blood, sampled in the third trimester of pregnancy. These receptors originate from a female donor with multiple sclerosis, enrolled in a pregnancy study. The CDR3 runs from the conserved cysteine through the conserved F or W. A D gene is named only where the DNA matches it firmly. Clone size is given for some rows only: seen once, a few or many times, or a class if the clone is expanded.

v_call	clone_size	d_call	j_call	cdr3_nt	cdr3_aa
TRBV2	NA	TRBD1	TRBJ2-7	TGTGCCAGCACCCCCACCCACAGGGGCTACGAGCAGTACTTC	CASTPTHRGYEQYF
TRBV11-3	NA	TRBD1	TRBJ2-2	TGTGCCAGCAGCTTTGGGACAGGGAACACCGGGGAGCTGTTTTTT	CASSFGTGNTGELFF
TRBV7-2	NA	TRBD1	TRBJ2-5	TGTGCCAGCAGCTTCCGGACAGGACAAGAGACCCAGTACTTC	CASSFRTGQETQYF
TRBV5-6	NA	TRBD2	TRBJ2-7	TGTGCCAGCAGCTCCGGGACTAGCGGCTACGAGCAGTACTTC	CASSSGTSGYEQYF
TRBV7-9	NA	NA	TRBJ1-2	TGTGCCAGCAGCTTGCCGGACAAGCCCGGGGAGGATGGCTACACCTTC	CASSLPDKPGEDGYTF
TRBV4-2	NA	NA	TRBJ1-3	TGTGCCAGCAGCCCCAGAGGAGGGGCGCGGTTAGGAAACACCATATATTTT	CASSPRGGARLGNTIYF
TRBV11-2	once	TRBD1	TRBJ2-2	TGTGCCAGCAGCTTGGACAGGAGCTTTCACACCGGGGAGCTGTTTTTT	CASSLDRSFHTGELFF
TRBV28	once	TRBD1	TRBJ1-2	TGTGCCAGCAGTTTAGAACAGGGGGCCACCTTTAACTATGGCTACACCTTC	CASSLEQGATFNYGYTF
TRBV6-5	NA	NA	TRBJ2-3	TGTGCCAGCAGCCCTGCGCACCCGGATACGCAGTATTTT	CASSPAHPDTQYF
TRBV5-4	NA	TRBD1	TRBJ2-1	TGTGCCAGCAGCTCAACCCCAAGAGGGGGCCCCTACAATGAGCAGTTCTTC	CASSSTPRGGPYNEQFF
TRBV6-4	NA	TRBD1	TRBJ2-3	TGTGCCAGCAGTGAGAATACAGGGGTCAGCACAGATACGCAGTATTTT	CASSENTGVSTDTQYF
TRBV2	NA	TRBD2	TRBJ2-3	TGTGCCAGCTCCCTACTAGCGGGAACTACGACCTCTAGCACAGATACGCAGTATTTT	CASSLLAGTTTSSTDTQYF
TRBV30	NA	TRBD2	TRBJ2-7	TGTGCCTGGAGTGGCGCCGCTAGCGGGCCATACGAGCAGTACTTC	CAWSGAASGPYEQYF
TRBV27	NA	NA	TRBJ1-2	TGTGCCAGCACCTTCTCGACAGAGGCTGGCTACACCTTC	CASTFSTEAGYTF
TRBV14	NA	NA	TRBJ1-1	TGTGCCAGCAGCCAGGCCAGGGAAAAGTCGAACACTGAAGCTTTCTTT	CASSQAREKSNTEAFF
TRBV4-1	NA	TRBD2	TRBJ2-1	TGCGCCAGCAGCCAGAGAGGGCCTAGCGGGAGCCCCAGCAATGAGCAGTTCTTC	CASSQRGPSGSPSNEQFF
TRBV27	NA	TRBD1	TRBJ1-2	TGTGCCAGCAGTTACGGTCCGACAGGGTCCTATGGCTACACCTTC	CASSYGPTGSYGYTF
TRBV30	NA	NA	TRBJ2-2	TGTGCCTGGAGTGGGGGAGGTACCACCGGGGAGCTGTTTTTT	CAWSGGGTTGELFF
TRBV30	NA	TRBD1	TRBJ2-7	TGTGCCTGGAGCAAAATCGACAGGGGGCGCATCGACGAGCAGTACTTC	CAWSKIDRGRIDEQYF
TRBV19	NA	NA	TRBJ2-7	TGTGCCAGTAGTATAGATCACACAGGAGCCTACGAGCAGTACTTC	CASSIDHTGAYEQYF
TRBV6-1	NA	NA	TRBJ1-1	TGTGCCAGCAGTGAAGATTTTCGGGGGGCCCCTGAAGCTTTCTTT	CASSEDFRGAPEAFF
TRBV5-1	NA	NA	TRBJ1-3	TGCGCCAGCAGCCCGGACGGAGGCTCTGGAAACACCATATATTTT	CASSPDGGSGNTIYF
TRBV10-1	NA	TRBD1	TRBJ2-7	TGCGCCAGCAGTGAGAAGGGACAGGGGGGAGAGCAGTACTTC	CASSEKGQGGEQYF
TRBV30	NA	TRBD2	TRBJ2-3	TGTGCCTGGTCCGAGGGCGGGAGGGCCGTTGGGTATTTT	CAWSEGGRAVGYF
TRBV6-1	NA	TRBD2	TRBJ2-7	TGTGCCAGCCCCAGGGGACTAGCGGACTCCTACGAGCAGTACTTC	CASPRGLADSYEQYF